This T cell receptor beta chain originates from a study of neurological immune-mediated disorders. Between the trimmed V and J ends, which lost 4 bases and 1 base, there was a span of 7 bases. The V gene's germline CDR1 is KGHDR and CDR2 SFDVKD. CDR3 length: 14 amino acids. Using its own MiXCR run on the 5' RACE reads, TCRdb lists one record per CDR3 protein. The table records 80,000 to 100,000 distinct CDR3 sequences, around 3.6% of them present only once. This clonotype has just a few counts. This receptor was identified in a woman aged 45-59 years with multiple sclerosis. The specimen sequenced was PBMCs. The chain has TRBV24-1 and TRBJ2-4; D is undetermined. CDR3 DNA: TGTGCCACCAGTGACGGAAGGGCCAAAAACATTCAGTACTTC. Its protein is CATSDGRAKNIQYF.